This T cell receptor beta chain was retrieved from a study of cytomegalovirus exposure and HLA in healthy donors. Study summary: HLA-typed donors contributed approximately 86 million unique TCRs, which were held in an early data release. Findings and limits, study-wide: Equally common other TCR beta chains were less clonally expanded than HLA-associated ones, a later analysis found. With later analysis, a missense DCLRE1C variant became linked to TCR beta V- and J-gene trimming.

On this clone: Its cognate antigen is unknown.

PCR employed 60 Vbeta and 13 Jbeta primers. Clones were read by immunoSEQ multiplex PCR, and TCRdb kept only the in-frame ones, dropping some. The sample lists about 91,000 clones, roughly 67% seen once, with about 2.3% in the top ten. Trimming removed 6 bases from V and 3 bases from J, with 14 bases in between. The CDR3 has 14 residues. Per the germline V gene, CDR1 is MNHEY and CDR2 is SMNVEV (reference sequence). Healthy bone marrow donors made up the donor group. Sequencing was done on a sample of PBMCs. The source is a human donor in good health. The V call is TRBV27, the J call TRBJ1-1; the D is unclear. CDR3 DNA sequence: TGTGCCAGCAGACGAAAACAGATACACACTGAAGCTTTCTTT. Amino acid sequence: CASRRKQIHTEAFF.